This T cell receptor beta chain was obtained from a study of T cell clonality in common variable immunodeficiency. Study findings and constraints: Fewer deletions and N-nucleotide insertions were reportedly seen in common variable immunodeficiency TCR beta sequences.

This CDR3 spans 14 amino acids. The germline gives CDR1 GTSNPN, CDR2 SVGIG (reference sequence). This clone occurred many times. Its matching antigen is unknown. With the read ending 3 residues before the CDR3 end, the germline J gene is used to fill in that end. Sequencing input was equivalent genomic DNA from CVID and controls. Generated by immunoSEQ multiplex PCR, the TCRdb table keeps only in-frame clones and is missing some. This sample comprises some 39,000 clones, none seen once only. This receptor was obtained from a person between 18 and 70 years old in good health. This chain links TRBV30 with TRBJ2-3, with 13 bases aligning to TRBD2. The specimen was peripheral blood mononuclear cells. The part of the CDR3 DNA that was read is TGTGCCTGGAGTTTAGGACTAGCGGGAGAAACG. Protein product: CAWSLGLAGET. The CDR3 reads in full as CAWSLGLAGETQYF.